This T cell receptor (beta chain) is drawn from a study of T cells in Graves' hyperthyroidism and ophthalmopathy. Overall study results and limits: Ophthalmopathy was model-predicted a median approximately 6.9 months pre-onset.

CDR1 is KGHSH, CDR2 LQKENI, per germline. The CDR3 length is 13 residues. Between the trimmed V and J ends, which lost 2 bases and 6 bases, there was a span of 10 bases. This clonotype was detected ten times or more. The antigen is unknown. RNA transcripts provided the source from which TCR beta CDR3 regions were amplified. An initial round of RT-PCR targeting the TCR CDR3 relied on the HTBI primer set. Each CDR3 protein is one row after TCRdb ran MiXCR on the multiplex PCR reads. The sample contains 300,000 or so distinct CDR3 sequences, approximately 17% of which appear only once. Each patient was aged 18 to 65 and had newly diagnosed hyperthyroidism of under 2 months' duration. Fresh 10 ml peripheral blood yielded PBMCs.

The chain couples TRBV18 to TRBJ1-1; unclear D gene. The specimen sequenced was blood. The clonotype was recovered from a man aged 25-40 years with Graves' hyperthyroidism. The DNA of the CDR3 is TGTGCCAGCTCACCAGCGTTTTCAGCTGAAGCTTTCTTT. Amino acids: CASSPAFSAEAFF.